This T cell receptor (beta chain) derives from a study of CD8+ T cells in alopecia areata. Study results and limitations: Normal skin's resident alphabeta T cells are also sequenced in scalp samples. Alopecia totalis/universalis scalp especially showed more expanded CD8+ clones than normal scalp.

The CDR3 runs 15 residues. Looked up from germline, CDR1 is MGHRA and CDR2 is YSYEKL. Trimming cost V 3 bases and J 3 bases, with 14 bases left between them. CD4+ cells belonging to several patients, who were in the biomarker study, were further sorted into CD25+CD127- cells. Extracted RNA was reverse transcribed, and the resulting cDNA served as sequencing template. Assay: immunoSEQ multiplex PCR; the TCRdb copy retains only in-frame clones and omits some. The table records about 19,000 clones, 60% to 65% of them present only once. Worth noting for this clone: The antigen remains unidentified.

The chain recombines TRBV4-1 with TRBJ1-2, with D perhaps matching TRBD1 (5 bases). Sequenced material: CD4+ Tregs sorted from blood. This receptor was taken from a human donor with alopecia areata. CDR3: CASSQGRWDDYGYTF. As DNA, the CDR3 is TGCGCCAGCAGCCAGGGACGGTGGGATGACTATGGCTACACCTTC.